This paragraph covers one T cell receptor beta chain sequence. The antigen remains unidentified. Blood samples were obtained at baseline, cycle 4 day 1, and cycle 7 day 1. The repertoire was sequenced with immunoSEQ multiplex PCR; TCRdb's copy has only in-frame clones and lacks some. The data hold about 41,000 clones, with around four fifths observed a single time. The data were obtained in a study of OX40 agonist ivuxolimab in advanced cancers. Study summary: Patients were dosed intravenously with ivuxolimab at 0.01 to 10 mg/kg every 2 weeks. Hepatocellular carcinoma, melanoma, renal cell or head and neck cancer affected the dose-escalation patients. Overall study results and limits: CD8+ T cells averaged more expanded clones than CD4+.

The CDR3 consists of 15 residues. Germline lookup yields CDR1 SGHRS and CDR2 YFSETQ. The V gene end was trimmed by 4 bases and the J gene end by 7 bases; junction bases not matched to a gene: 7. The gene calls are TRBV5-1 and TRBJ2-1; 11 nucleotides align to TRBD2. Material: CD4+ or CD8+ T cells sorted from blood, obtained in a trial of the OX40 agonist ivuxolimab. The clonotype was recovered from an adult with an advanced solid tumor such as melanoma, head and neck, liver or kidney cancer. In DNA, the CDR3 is TGCGCCAGCAGCGCCGGGACTAGCGGCCAAAATGAGCAGTTCTTC. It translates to CASSAGTSGQNEQFF.